A single sample is the source of the 23 T cell receptor beta chains below, sequenced in a study of molecular identifiers for immune sequencing clone quantification. TCRdb re-derived calls from the PCR reads in MiXCR, one entry per CDR3 protein. The sample yields around 460,000 distinct CDR3 sequences, 20% to 25% seen once. Sequencing was carried out using naive CD8+ T cells from blood, with Jurkat cell RNA spiked in. Subset defined: FACS-sorted CD8+CD4-CCR7+CD45RA+ naive T cells. These receptors were collected from a human donor in good health. Some libraries in this study had Jurkat cell RNA spiked in.

This clonotype showed up many times. The chain links TRBV7-9 to TRBJ2-4; D gene unclear. Germline V gene sequence: CDR1 SEHNR, CDR2 FQNEAQ (reference sequence). V dropped 4 bases and J dropped 0 bases, with 13 bases sitting between them. The CDR3 has 16 amino acids. The CDR3 spells CASSSDDNPAKNIQYF. The DNA for the CDR3 is TGTGCCAGCAGCTCGGATGACAATCCAGCCAAAAACATTCAGTACTTC.

This chain links TRBV7-9 with TRBJ1-3; no definite D call. Between the trimmed V and J ends, which lost 5 bases and 0 bases, there was a span of 11 bases. This CDR3 is built from 15 residues. CDR1 SEHNR and CDR2 FQNEAQ come from the germline V gene (reference sequence). As DNA, the CDR3 is TGTGCCAGCAGCCCGCCTGTGAGCTCTGGAAACACCATATATTTT. Protein sequence: CASSPPVSSGNTIYF.

The table lists this clonotype with a few counts. The chain uses TRBV12-5 and TRBJ2-1, with 9 positions matching TRBD2. CDR3 length equals 15 residues. V shed 2 bases and J 4 bases; nucleotides not matched to a gene: 3. In germline, CDR1 is LGHNT, CDR2 FRNRAP. The DNA of the CDR3 is TGTGCTAGTGGTTTGAGCAGCGGGGGGTACAATGAGCAGTTCTTC. Amino acids: CASGLSSGGYNEQFF.

This chain joins TRBV4-3 and TRBJ1-2, with D hard to call. Trimming left V 0 bases short and J 3 bases short, with 14 bases between. The germline V gene encodes CDR1 LGHNA and CDR2 YSLEER. The CDR3 covers 16 residues. The CDR3 coding sequence is TGCGCCAGCAGCCAAGATTTCAGGCCGGGTCACTATGGCTACACCTTC. This translates into CASSQDFRPGHYGYTF.

V gene TRBV7-9 combines with J gene TRBJ2-2; D gene ambiguous. CDR3 size: 14 residues. Germline CDR1 reads SEHNR; CDR2 reads FQNEAQ (reference sequence). The V gene lost 3 bases and the J gene lost 6 bases, with 11 bases spanning the gap. The CDR3 DNA follows: TGTGCCAGCAGCTTTCCCTTGGCTCCCGGGGAGCTGTTTTTT. It encodes CASSFPLAPGELFF.

This clonotype was seen repeatedly, ten times or more. The V gene is TRBV7-8, the J gene TRBJ2-5; 9 nucleotides match TRBD1. The ends lost 5 bases at V and 5 bases at J; junction bases unmatched: 15. The CDR3 has 17 amino acids. Looked up from germline, CDR1 is SGHVS and CDR2 is FQNEAQ. CDR3: CASSLGQGSPLAETQYF. DNA of the CDR3: TGTGCCAGCAGCCTAGGACAGGGGAGTCCTTTAGCGGAGACCCAGTACTTC.

V is TRBV27 and J is TRBJ2-7; 7 bases align to TRBD1. The CDR3 runs 14 residues. Germline V gene lookup returns CDR1 MNHEY and CDR2 SMNVEV (reference sequence). V trimming: 0 bases; J trimming: 6 bases; junction bases outside the gene matches: 5. The CDR3 DNA reads TGTGCCAGCAGTTTATCGACAGCAGGGGGCGAGCAGTACTTC. It translates to CASSLSTAGGEQYF.

The chain couples TRBV5-1 to TRBJ1-4; D possibly corresponds to TRBD1 (5 bases). V lost 4 bases and J lost 8, with 15 bases in between. CDR3 length: 14 residues. CDR1 is SGHRS and CDR2 is YFSETQ in the germline V gene. CDR3: CASSPDSLREKLFF. CDR3 nucleotides: TGCGCCAGCAGCCCCGACAGCCTGCGGGAAAAACTGTTTTTT.

This clonotype came up many times. This chain links TRBV7-8 with TRBJ2-1; D possibly corresponds to TRBD1 (6 bases). In germline, CDR1 is SGHVS, CDR2 FQNEAQ. The CDR3 has 16 residues. V lost 4 bases to trimming and J lost 0 bases, with 13 bases between them. In DNA, the CDR3 is TGTGCCAGCAGCTCGCCGGGACACGGCTCCTACAATGAGCAGTTCTTC. Translated: CASSSPGHGSYNEQFF. The variable domain in full, with the rest retrieved from reference TRBV7-8 and TRBJ2-1, is GAGVSQSPRYKVAKRGQDVALRCDPISGHVSLFWYQQALGQGPEFLTYFQNEAQLDKSGLPSDRFFAERPEGSVSTLKIQRTQQEDSAVYLCASSSPGHGSYNEQFFGPGTRLTVL.

This clonotype was observed a few times. This sequence joins TRBV4-1 and TRBJ1-4; the match to TRBD1 covers 9 bases. Trimming removed 4 bases from V and 7 bases from J; junction bases left unmatched: 10. CDR3 length: 16 residues. Germline V CDR1 and CDR2: MGHRA, YSYEKL. As DNA, the CDR3 is TGCGCCAGCAGCCCCCGAACGGGACAGGGCGTTGAAAAACTGTTTTTT. Translating it yields CASSPRTGQGVEKLFF.

About this clonotype itself: A read error may explain this, as a much larger clone is one base away. The CDR3 does not end in the conserved phenylalanine or tryptophan, so this is likely a read error. The V gene is TRBV4-3, the J gene TRBJ1-1, with D unresolved. Germline loops: CDR1 LGHNA, CDR2 YSLEER. V was clipped by 0 bases and J by 1 base, with 15 bases between them. CDR3 size: 17 residues. The chain's CDR3 is CASSQDRSSFWNTEAFL. CDR3 sequence (DNA): TGCGCCAGCAGCCAAGATCGGTCTTCTTTTTGGAACACTGAAGCTTTCCTT.

Note on this clonotype: As the CDR3 is not closed by the conserved phenylalanine or tryptophan, this likely results from a read error. The J gene is TRBJ2-3, the V gene TRBV6-1, with D maybe TRBD1 (6 bases). This CDR3 is built from 17 residues. Germline V CDR1 and CDR2: MNHNS, SASEGT. In DNA, the CDR3 is TGTGCCGGCAGTGAAGCGCACGGGACATTGAACACAGATACGCAGTATCTT. Translated, it gives CAGSEAHGTLNTDTQYL.

The rearrangement joins TRBV11-2 to TRBJ1-1, with 7 bases lining up with TRBD1. The germline V gene has CDR1 SGHAT and CDR2 FQNNGV. Trimming removed 0 bases from V and 0 bases from J; junction bases left unmatched: 1. The CDR3 totals 15 residues. The CDR3 here is CASSLDGQVNTEAFF. CDR3 DNA: TGTGCCAGCAGCTTAGATGGACAGGTGAACACTGAAGCTTTCTTT.

On this clonotype: A single base separates this from a much larger clone, so it may be a read error. The CDR3 DNA sequence: TGTGCCAGCAGCACACCCAATACCGGGGCCGAGCAGTACTTC. Translating it yields CASSTPNTGAEQYF. The V and J genes are TRBV7-9 and TRBJ2-7, with D perhaps matching TRBD1 or TRBD2 (5 bases each). The CDR3 extends over 14 amino acids. With 5 bases removed from V and 6 bases from J, the gap between germline ends came to 17 bases. Germline loops: CDR1 SEHNR, CDR2 FQNEAQ (reference sequence).

The sample holds many counts of this clonotype. V is TRBV7-6 and J is TRBJ1-1; D ambiguous. V was cut by 0 bases and J by 0 bases, with 8 bases left in between. The CDR3 is 15 residues long. Per the germline V gene, CDR1 is SGHVS and CDR2 is FNYEAQ. CDR3: CASSLARDMNTEAFF. The CDR3 DNA reads as TGTGCCAGCAGCTTAGCTAGAGATATGAACACTGAAGCTTTCTTT.

This clonotype was seen repeatedly, ten times or more. The rearrangement joins TRBV7-9 to TRBJ2-3; D is unclear. CDR3 size: 15 residues. CDR1 and CDR2 (germline): SEHNR, FQNEAQ (reference sequence). V was shortened by 5 bases and J by 2 bases, with 14 bases between the two germline ends. The CDR3 DNA reads TGTGCCAGCAGCCCCGCAGGTTCCTCCACAGATACGCAGTATTTT. It is translated as CASSPAGSSTDTQYF.

This clonotype was counted between two and nine times. This chain links TRBV5-6 with TRBJ1-2, with no clear D. Germline loops: CDR1 SGHDT, CDR2 YYEEEE. Deletions cut 1 base from V and 4 bases from J, with 17 bases between. This CDR3 is 16 amino acids long. In nucleotides, the CDR3 is TGTGCCAGCAGCTTGTGGCGATCCTCATACAGCTATGGCTACACCTTC. Residues: CASSLWRSSYSYGYTF.

Notes on this clonotype: This may be a read error: a much more frequent sequence differs by one nucleotide. The V call is TRBV7-9, the J call TRBJ2-5, with D maybe TRBD2 (6 bases). Germline V gene sequence: CDR1 SEHNR, CDR2 FQNEAQ (reference sequence). The V gene lost 8 bases and the J gene lost 5 bases, with 18 bases spanning the gap. The CDR3 runs to 14 residues. CDR3 nucleotide sequence: TGTGCCAGCGGCTCCTACTACCGGGGGGAGACCCAGTACTTC. Translating it yields CASGSYYRGETQYF.

This clonotype showed up just a few times. The V call is TRBV30, the J call TRBJ1-6, with 7 bases matching TRBD1. The CDR3 is 14 amino acids. The J segment lost 10 bases and the V segment lost 1 base, leaving 7 bases of the junction unmatched. In germline, CDR1 is GTSNPN, CDR2 SVGIG (reference sequence). DNA for the CDR3: TGTGCCTGGAGTGCGACAGGGCTCCGGTCACCCCTCCACTTT. Translated, it gives CAWSATGLRSPLHF.

This clonotype was observed once. This may come from a read error, since a much larger clone is one base off. CDR3 sequence: CAGNPEFRRTDTQYF. CDR3 DNA: TGTGCCGGCAACCCCGAGTTCCGGCGCACAGATACGCAGTATTTT. The chain couples TRBV27 to TRBJ2-3; D is undetermined. V lost 11 bases and J lost 1, with 19 bases in between. CDR1 is MNHEY and CDR2 is SMNVEV in the germline V gene (reference sequence). CDR3 length: 15 residues.

A few counts support this clonotype. CDR3 nucleotide sequence: TGTGCCAGCAGCCAACTAACTAGCGGGAGCTCTCTCTCCTACGAGCAGTACTTC. It specifies CASSQLTSGSSLSYEQYF. The V gene is TRBV14, the J gene TRBJ2-7; 11 nucleotides align to TRBD2. The junction had 9 bases not matched to a gene; V was cut back by 2 bases and J by 0 bases. Germline V gives CDR1 SGHDN, CDR2 FVKESK. The CDR3 runs 18 residues. The variable domain in full, with the rest retrieved from reference TRBV14 and TRBJ2-7, is EAGVTQFPSHSVIEKGQTVTLRCDPISGHDNLYWYRRVMGKEIKFLLHFVKESKQDESGMPNNRFLAERTGGTYSTLKVQPAELEDSGVYFCASSQLTSGSSLSYEQYFGPGTRLTVT.

This clonotype was detected many times. The chain is built from TRBV29-1 and TRBJ2-7; D may match TRBD1 or TRBD2 (5 bases each). V was trimmed by 0 bases and J by 1 base, leaving 10 bases between them. Germline V CDR1 and CDR2: SQVTM, ANQGSEA. The CDR3 is 14 amino acids. The CDR3 region is CSVEESGTSYEQYF. CDR3 nucleotide sequence: TGCAGCGTTGAAGAATCGGGGACGTCCTACGAGCAGTACTTC.

The V gene is TRBV7-2, the J gene TRBJ2-2, with 9 bases matching TRBD2. CDR1 is SGHTA, CDR2 FQGNSA, per germline. After removal of 5 bases from V and 6 bases from J, the junction contained 13 bases not matched to a gene. There are 17 residues in the CDR3. CDR3 coding DNA: TGTGCCAGCAGCCCCACCGTGGGACTAGCTCTCGCCGGGGAGCTGTTTTTT. Residues: CASSPTVGLALAGELFF.